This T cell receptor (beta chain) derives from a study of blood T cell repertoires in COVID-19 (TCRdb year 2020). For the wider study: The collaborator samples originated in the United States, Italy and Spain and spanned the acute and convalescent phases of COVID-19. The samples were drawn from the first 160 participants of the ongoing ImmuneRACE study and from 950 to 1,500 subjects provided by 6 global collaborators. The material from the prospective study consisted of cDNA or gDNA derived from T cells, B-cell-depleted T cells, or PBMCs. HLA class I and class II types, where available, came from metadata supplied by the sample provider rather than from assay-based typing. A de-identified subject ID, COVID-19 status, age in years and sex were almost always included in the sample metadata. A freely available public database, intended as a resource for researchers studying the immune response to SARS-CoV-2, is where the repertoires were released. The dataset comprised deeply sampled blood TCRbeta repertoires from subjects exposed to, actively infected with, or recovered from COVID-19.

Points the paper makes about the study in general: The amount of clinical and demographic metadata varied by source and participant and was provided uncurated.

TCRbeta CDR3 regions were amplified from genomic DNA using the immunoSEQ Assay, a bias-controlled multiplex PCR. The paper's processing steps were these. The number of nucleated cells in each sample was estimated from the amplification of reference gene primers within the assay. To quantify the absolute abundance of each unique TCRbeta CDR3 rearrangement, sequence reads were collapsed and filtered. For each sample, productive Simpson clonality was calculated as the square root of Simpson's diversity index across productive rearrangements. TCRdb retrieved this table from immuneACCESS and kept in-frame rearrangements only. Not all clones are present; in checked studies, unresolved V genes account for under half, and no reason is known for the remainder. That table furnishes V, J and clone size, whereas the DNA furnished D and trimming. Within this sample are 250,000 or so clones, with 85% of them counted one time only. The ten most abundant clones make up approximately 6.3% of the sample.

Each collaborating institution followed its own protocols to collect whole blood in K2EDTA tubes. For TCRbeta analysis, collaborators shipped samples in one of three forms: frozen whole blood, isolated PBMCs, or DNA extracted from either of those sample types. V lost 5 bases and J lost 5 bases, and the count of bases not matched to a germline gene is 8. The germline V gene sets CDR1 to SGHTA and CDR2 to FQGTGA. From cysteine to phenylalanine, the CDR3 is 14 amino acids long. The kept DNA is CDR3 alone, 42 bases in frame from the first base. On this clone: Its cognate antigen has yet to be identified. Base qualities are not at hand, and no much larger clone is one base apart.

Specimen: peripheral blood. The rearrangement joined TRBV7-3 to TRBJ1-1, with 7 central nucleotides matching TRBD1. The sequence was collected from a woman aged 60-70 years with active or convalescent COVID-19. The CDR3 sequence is CASSQGGAGTEAFF. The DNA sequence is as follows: TGTGCCAGCAGCCAAGGGGGCGCGGGGACTGAAGCTTTCTTT.